This T cell receptor (beta chain) was captured in a study of T cells in women clearing cervical HPV infection (dated by TCRdb to the late 2010s). About the investigation overall: Cases were 25 women with histologically confirmed HPV16-related CIN3 or worse, including a couple of invasive cancers. The controls were 25 or so women whose single incident HPV16 infection cleared within 12 months with no development of precancer or cancer. Five blinded duplicates per group were added as quality controls, giving some 60 samples: around 50 participants and approximately ten replicates. Median age was about 35 years in cases versus about 38 in controls, and baseline characteristics did not differ significantly. Since HLA typing was available for only a few women, HLA type could not be ruled out as a confounder. Cases were matched to controls by age within five years and by the year the sample was collected. This exploratory proof-of-principle case-control study, nested within the Guanacaste HPV Natural History Study in Costa Rica, compared TCR repertoires among women with different cervical HPV16 outcomes. The parent cohort enrolled about 9,900 women aged 18 or older in Guanacaste, Costa Rica, in about 1992 to 1994 and followed the women for more than six years. For cases, a median interval of roughly 150 days, with an interquartile range of 90 to 200 days, was observed between lesion detection and blood sampling. Case blood was taken at the visit when the lesion was first identified, whereas control blood was taken when infection was no longer detected.

Results the study describes overall, beyond this receptor: Across sequencing depths, CIN3+ cases showed significantly higher TCR repertoire richness than controls, but evenness did not differ between the groups. T-cell numbers per sample were unknown, so richness differences could reflect varying T-cell content rather than repertoire biology. Random forest classifiers that combined richness and V gene abundances separated cases from controls with an estimated AUC of approximately 0.78. The cross-sectional design could not show whether the associations came before the infection or were a result of it, and neither effector/memory subsets nor HPV-specific T cells were isolated. Cases had lower TRBV6-7 relative abundance than controls (about 0.1% versus 0.15%; Bonferroni P = 0.0008).

Every participant had a single incident cervical HPV16 infection, and women with prevalent HPV16 infections were excluded. Cervical HPV DNA was detected by MY09/MY11 PCR and genotyped by dot-blot hybridization. Approximately 15 mL of heparinized blood were centrifuged, and the buffy coat was split into aliquots, frozen at -30 degrees C, and then kept at -80 degrees C. Genomic DNA was extracted from buffy coat specimens using QIAGEN kits. Using the immunoSEQ assay, multiplex PCR amplified TCR beta CDR3 regions from an average of around 1,300 ng of genomic DNA per sample. To correct primer bias, the assay used a complete synthetic TCR repertoire to set an amplification baseline. The amplicons were sequenced using the Illumina platform. In the authors' own workflow: Sequence errors were corrected by clustering with frequency ratios and a modified nearest-neighbor algorithm, and the sequences were then analyzed in the immunoSEQ Analyzer using IMGT gene definitions. At each rarefaction depth, TCR richness and evenness were averaged across 20 rarefaction repeats, and any sample with fewer sequences than the depth was left out. Wilcoxon rank sum tests with FDR correction were used to compare V, D and J gene relative abundances between the groups. In the blinded duplicates, the intraclass correlation was around 96% for TCR richness and averaged around 78% across around 66 gene segments. The table was pulled from immuneACCESS by TCRdb, which kept in-frame rearrangements only. Such tables lose some clones; where checked, under half of the loss comes from unresolved V genes, and the rest has no known cause. That table gives V, J and clone size, and the DNA gave D and trimming. This sample's listing comprises fewer than 30,000 clones. Of the sample, roughly 6.8% is held by the ten largest clones.

Including cysteine and phenylalanine, the CDR3 has 13 amino acids. Part of the CDR3 DNA is given, 30 bases translated from base 1. V lost 7 bases and J lost 5 bases; the stretch between them is 14 bases long. CDR1 and CDR2 were assigned from the germline V gene (reference sequence) as LNHDA and SQIVND. About this clone itself: Its antigen is unknown. The sequence runs out 3 residues before the end of the CDR3; the remainder is reconstructed from the germline J gene.

Source material: blood buffy coat. This sequence uses TRBV19 and TRBJ1-1; tentative D gene TRBD1, with 6 bases matching. This receptor was obtained from a woman aged 18 to 75 with a cervical HPV16 infection that either progressed to CIN3+ or cleared (not recorded which). The DNA read from the CDR3 is TGTGCCAGTACCCTGACAGGCGGAACTGAA. This encodes CASTLTGGTE. The whole CDR3 protein is CASTLTGGTEAFF.